Listed here are 7 T cell receptor beta chains from one sample, sequenced in a study of blood T cell repertoires in COVID-19. Profiled with immunoSEQ multiplex PCR; TCRdb holds only in-frame clones, not every one. The repertoire consists of more than 400,000 clones, with 90% occurring once and the leading ten covering less than 0.75%. The sequenced material came from PBMCs or T cells enriched from blood (not recorded which). Receptor source: a man younger than 35 who had recovered from COVID-19.

This chain connects TRBV30 to TRBJ2-5, with D possibly being TRBD1 (6 bases). Trimming cost V 0 bases and J 4 bases, with 15 bases left between them. From germline, CDR1 is GTSNPN and CDR2 SVGIG (reference sequence). This CDR3 is built from 15 residues. CDR3 amino acids: CAWSVGLRGLETQYF. Written as DNA, the CDR3 is TGTGCCTGGAGTGTAGGGCTCAGGGGCCTAGAGACCCAGTACTTC.

This clone was observed a single time. The chain uses TRBV30 and TRBJ2-7; possibly TRBD1 for D (6 bases). Looked up from germline, CDR1 is GTSNPN and CDR2 is SVGIG (reference sequence). Trimming took off 3 bases at V and 6 bases at J, with 12 bases between the two ends. CDR3 length: 12 residues. The CDR3, as DNA: TGTGCCTGGAGACGGGACATTTTCGAGCAGTACTTC. Translated, it gives CAWRRDIFEQYF.

The chain employs TRBV4-1 and TRBJ2-5; unclear D gene. The CDR3 spans 16 residues. V dropped 4 bases and J dropped 1 base, with 16 bases sitting between them. CDR1 and CDR2 (germline): MGHRA, YSYEKL. The CDR3 loop reads CASSRLPPTSQETQYF. CDR3 sequence (DNA): TGCGCCAGCAGCCGCCTTCCCCCTACCTCCCAAGAGACCCAGTACTTC.

The V gene is TRBV7-2, the J gene TRBJ2-5; 11 positions match TRBD2. With V trimmed by 1 base and J by 3 bases, 7 bases remained unmatched. The CDR3 is 17 residues long. Looked up from germline, CDR1 is SGHTA and CDR2 is FQGNSA. CDR3: CASSLVGLAGGKETQYF. The CDR3 DNA reads TGTGCCAGCAGCTTAGTAGGCCTAGCGGGAGGAAAAGAGACCCAGTACTTC.

V gene TRBV19 combines with J gene TRBJ1-6; D remains ambiguous. Looked up from germline, CDR1 is LNHDA and CDR2 is SQIVND (reference sequence). Trimming took 6 bases from V and 0 from J, leaving 9 bases between them. The CDR3 is made up of 15 amino acids. CDR3 nucleotide sequence: TGTGCCAGTAGACTTGAGAGCTCCTATAATTCACCCCTCCACTTT. Translated, it gives CASRLESSYNSPLHF. The full variable domain, in which reference TRBV19 and TRBJ1-6 provide the parts outside the CDR3, is DGGITQSPKYLFRKEGQNVTLSCEQNLNHDAMYWYRQDPGQGLRLIYYSQIVNDFQKGDIAEGYSVSREKKESFPLTVTSAQKNPTAFYLCASRLESSYNSPLHFGNGTRLTVT.

The chain has TRBV3-1 (or the pseudogene TRBV3-2) and TRBJ2-1; D not certain. The germline V and J ends were trimmed by 6 bases and 9 bases, with 12 bases remaining between them. CDR1 is LGHDT, CDR2 YNNKEL, per germline (reference sequence). The CDR3 extends over 12 amino acids. The CDR3 is CASRRKNSEQFF. The CDR3 bases are TGTGCCAGCAGGCGGAAAAACTCTGAGCAGTTCTTC.

The V gene is TRBV28, the J gene TRBJ1-2; D remains ambiguous. Deletions cut 6 bases from V and 1 base from J, with 6 bases between. This CDR3 contains 12 residues. Germline CDR1 MDHEN, CDR2 SYDVKM. The CDR3 bases are TGTGCCAGCAGCCCTGTTAACTATGGCTACACCTTC. It yields the protein CASSPVNYGYTF.